This TCR beta chain was identified during a study of identical twins. Concerning this clonotype itself: Its target is not known.

Using its own MiXCR run on the 5' RACE reads, TCRdb lists one record per CDR3 protein. The data show 600,000 to 700,000 distinct CDR3 sequences, about 20% seen once. This CDR3 is built from 12 residues. Germline loops: CDR1 SGHNT, CDR2 YENEEA. The V gene end was trimmed by 7 bases and the J gene end by 9 bases; junction bases not matched to a gene: 2. Study-level findings and limits: Cross-sectional statistics underpinned the conclusions; the same donors were not followed.

Separately, the same data were catalogued under a study of T cells expressing NK-cell markers. That investigation notes: Of the CD8+ T cells in more than five donors, roughly 1.0-7.5% belonged to dominant NKG2C+ clonotypes.

V and J are TRBV11-3 and TRBJ2-1, with 11 bases that match TRBD2. The source material was PBMCs. The receptor was isolated from a woman in her late teens or twenties in good health. The CDR3 spells CASNLAGGEQFF. The CDR3 DNA is TGTGCCAGCAACCTAGCGGGAGGTGAGCAGTTCTTC.